The rows below give T cell receptor beta chains drawn from one sample of a study of shared clonotypes between healthy human individuals. Some clones are missing from TCRdb's copy, which holds only in-frame ones; the method was immunoSEQ multiplex PCR. The sample holds some 2,500,000 clones; around 93% are singletons and the top ten take 0.37%. Sample: naive CD4+ T cells from PBMCs. These receptors were collected from a man aged 18-30 years in good health. Some clones in this sample may be carry-over from other donors' samples. The conserved cysteine and the conserved F or W are not part of the CDR3 here. Expanded clones get a size class; other rows say once, few or many, or leave the size out.

CDR3aa | abundance | v_gene | len | j_gene
ASSLDRGADTQY | . | TRBV7-3 | 12 | TRBJ2-3
ASSNSPRVNTEAF | . | TRBV7-3 | 13 | TRBJ1-1
AISDHSSGNNEQF | . | TRBV10-3 | 13 | TRBJ2-1
ASSPTGLETQY | . | TRBV6-1 | 11 | TRBJ2-5
ASSFAGQADTQY | . | TRBV5-5 | 12 | TRBJ2-3
ASSLRGQGAVDTQY | . | TRBV7-6 | 14 | TRBJ2-3
ASSIGLAEYNEQF | . | TRBV5-8 | 13 | TRBJ2-1
ASSAQGINQPQH | . | TRBV9 | 12 | TRBJ1-5
ASSFFYEQY | . | TRBV6-1 | 9 | TRBJ2-7
ASSTGAYGYT | . | TRBV5-6 | 10 | TRBJ1-2
ASSLIPGRNYEQY | . | TRBV7-2 | 13 | TRBJ2-7
ASRVTPATNEKLF | . | TRBV2 | 13 | TRBJ1-4
AWSATGGNQPQH | . | TRBV30 | 12 | TRBJ1-5
ASSPGGFSGTDTQY | . | TRBV7-9 | 14 | TRBJ2-3
ASSLDSSEGYNEQF | . | TRBV5-1 | 14 | TRBJ2-1
ASSLLGQGDGYT | . | TRBV7-3 | 12 | TRBJ1-2
ASSLVGDPNEKLF | . | TRBV5-1 | 13 | TRBJ1-4
ASSETSYNEQY | . | TRBV19 | 11 | TRBJ2-7
ASSNRTSGVTDTQY | . | TRBV7-2 | 14 | TRBJ2-3
ATRGLDNQPQH | . | TRBV10-3 | 11 | TRBJ1-5
ASMEGEGLGGELF | few | TRBV2 | 13 | TRBJ2-2
AGRYGYT | few | TRBV3-2 | 7 | TRBJ1-2
ASSSGTGGTEAF | . | TRBV28 | 12 | TRBJ1-1
ASSRGTERGYGYT | . | TRBV18 | 13 | TRBJ1-2
AWSPTSTYNEQF | . | TRBV30 | 12 | TRBJ2-1
ASSLAGQAGNTIY | . | TRBV7-2 | 13 | TRBJ1-3
ASSSLAGGFSYNEQF | . | TRBV27 | 15 | TRBJ2-1
ASNTGTEQF | . | TRBV6-1 | 9 | TRBJ2-1
ASSQAQGLEQY | . | TRBV2 | 11 | TRBJ2-7
ASSYSLPGGQETQY | . | TRBV6-5 | 14 | TRBJ2-5
ASSPPGLVVGQF | . | TRBV5-4 | 12 | TRBJ2-1
ASRFTTSQAYNEQF | . | TRBV2 | 14 | TRBJ2-1
ASSQVRETQY | once | TRBV4-1 | 10 | TRBJ2-5
ATSRDDVGQPQH | . | TRBV15 | 12 | TRBJ1-5
ASSSYRDTTYEQY | . | TRBV7-2 | 13 | TRBJ2-7
ASSGQGAPPNYGYT | few | TRBV28 | 14 | TRBJ1-2
ASSLTASGSYEQY | . | TRBV7-9 | 13 | TRBJ2-7
ASSLQRDGSNTGELF | . | TRBV18 | 15 | TRBJ2-2
ASSISHPGRGRDTEAF | . | TRBV19 | 16 | TRBJ1-1
ASSDWAETYEQY | . | TRBV25-1 | 12 | TRBJ2-7
ASMGRTANTGELF | . | TRBV6-6 | 13 | TRBJ2-2
ASSLAGGSDNEQF | . | TRBV28 | 13 | TRBJ2-1
ASSLSRVGQETQY | . | TRBV5-1 | 13 | TRBJ2-5
ATSRVKDRGNQPQH | . | TRBV15 | 14 | TRBJ1-5
ASRPPGGRRSGNTIY | . | TRBV28 | 15 | TRBJ1-3
ASSARSDLGRGNYGYT | . | TRBV2 | 16 | TRBJ1-2
ASSNGLETQY | . | TRBV21-1 | 10 | TRBJ2-5
ASSLTGTGPTNYGYT | . | TRBV5-1 | 15 | TRBJ1-2
ASSVGLGGVQDTQY | . | TRBV7-2 | 14 | TRBJ2-3
ASTKGRRTDTQY | . | TRBV28 | 12 | TRBJ2-3
SVEDLGANTEAF | few | TRBV29-1 | 12 | TRBJ1-1
AWRFSGANVLT | . | TRBV30 | 11 | TRBJ2-6
ASSYPPDEQF | once | TRBV6-5 | 10 | TRBJ2-1
ASSLGDGSTDTQY | . | TRBV5-5 | 13 | TRBJ2-3
ASSQKQSSYNEQF | . | TRBV19 | 13 | TRBJ2-1